The 20 T cell receptor beta chains below all came from one sample that was sequenced in a study of cytomegalovirus exposure and HLA in healthy donors. Sequencing was performed with immunoSEQ multiplex PCR; in TCRdb, only in-frame clones are kept and a portion is missing. The sample consists of approximately 54,000 clones, roughly 87% of them appearing once. Sequencing input: PBMCs. These receptors were taken from a woman younger than 30 in good health and CMV-seropositive.

The rearrangement links TRBV2 to TRBJ1-1, with 7 bases identical to TRBD1. The V segment lost 7 bases and the J segment 5 bases; nucleotides outside the gene matches: 10. The germline gives CDR1 SNHLY, CDR2 FYNNEI. The CDR3 extends over 14 amino acids. CDR3 nucleotides: TGTGCCAGCATTCCCCGGGACAGTGGAACTGAAGCTTTCTTT. Its protein is CASIPRDSGTEAFF.

The chain employs TRBV5-1 and TRBJ2-3, with 15 bases lining up with TRBD2. CDR1 and CDR2 (germline): SGHRS, YFSETQ. There are 15 residues in the CDR3. Losses at the gene ends were 4 bases for V and 10 bases for J; bases not matched to a gene: 7. The CDR3 loop reads CASSPTGLAGGPQYF. The CDR3 DNA sequence: TGCGCCAGCAGCCCCACGGGACTAGCGGGGGGCCCGCAGTATTTT. Based on the CDR3 plus reference TRBV5-1 and TRBJ2-3, the full variable domain is KAGVTQTPRYLIKTRGQQVTLSCSPISGHRSVSWYQQTPGQGLQFLFEYFSETQRNKGNFPGRFSGRQFSNSRSEMNVSTLELGDSALYLCASSPTGLAGGPQYFGPGTRLTVL.

This sequence joins TRBV10-3 and TRBJ2-5; tentative D call: TRBD2 (5 bases). The CDR3 is made up of 13 amino acids. Germline CDR1 is ENHRY and CDR2 is SYGVKD. Trimming left V 7 bases short and J 3 bases short, with 12 bases between. CDR3 protein: CAIKEDGKETQYF. The CDR3 DNA follows: TGTGCCATCAAGGAGGACGGCAAAGAGACCCAGTACTTC.

For the CDR3, the DNA is TGTGCCAGCAGCGTAGAGCGGGGGGACTACAATGAGCAGTTCTTC. Translated, it gives CASSVERGDYNEQFF. The V gene is TRBV9, the J gene TRBJ2-1; 9 bases agree with TRBD2. Germline CDR1 reads SGDLS; CDR2 reads YYNGEE. V lost 0 bases, J lost 3 bases, and 1 base stayed unmatched. CDR3 length equals 15 residues. The full variable domain, in which reference TRBV9 and TRBJ2-1 provide the parts outside the CDR3, is DSGVTQTPKHLITATGQRVTLRCSPRSGDLSVYWYQQSLDQGLQFLIQYYNGEERAKGNILERFSAQQFPDLHSELNLSSLELGDSALYFCASSVERGDYNEQFFGPGTRLTVL.

DNA for the CDR3: TGTGCCAGCAGCCGAAGGGGGGGGAGGAACACCGGGGAGCTGTTTTTT. Translating gives CASSRRGGRNTGELFF. The chain is built from TRBV28 and TRBJ2-2; D is perhaps TRBD2 (7 bases). Germline V CDR1 and CDR2: MDHEN, SYDVKM. CDR3 length: 16 amino acids. Between the trimmed V and J ends, which lost 6 bases and 1 base, there was a span of 15 bases. Variable domain in full (rest from reference TRBV28 and TRBJ2-2): DVKVTQSSRYLVKRTGEKVFLECVQDMDHENMFWYRQDPGLGLRLIYFSYDVKMKEKGDIPEGYSVSREKKERFSLILESASTNQTSMYLCASSRRGGRNTGELFFGEGSRLTVL.

The chain carries TRBV4-1 and TRBJ1-3; tentatively, D is TRBD1 (6 bases). Deletions cut 1 base from V and 0 bases from J, with 22 bases between. The CDR3 runs to 20 residues. CDR1 and CDR2 (germline): MGHRA, YSYEKL. DNA for the CDR3: TGCGCCAGCAGCCAAGGGCGGAGACAGGCTTCTCCCCTCTCTGGAAACACCATATATTTT. Translating gives CASSQGRRQASPLSGNTIYF.

The chain couples TRBV7-9 to TRBJ2-7, with 8 nucleotides matching TRBD1. The CDR3 loop spans 13 amino acids. Trimming at V came to 4 bases and at J to 2 bases, leaving 1 base not matched to a gene. Germline V lookup: CDR1 SEHNR, CDR2 FQNEAQ (reference sequence). CDR3 DNA: TGTGCCAGCAGCTGGACAGGGACCTACGAGCAGTACTTC. Amino acids: CASSWTGTYEQYF.

This clone came up once. The rearrangement uses TRBV7-9 and TRBJ2-3; D remains ambiguous. Germline-derived CDR1 and CDR2 are SEHNR and FQNEAQ (reference sequence). With 1 base removed from V and 1 base from J, the gap between germline ends came to 15 bases. CDR3 length: 17 residues. For the CDR3, the DNA is TGTGCCAGCAGCTTAGGTAGTCTCTTATCTCGCACAGATACGCAGTATTTT. As protein: CASSLGSLLSRTDTQYF.

V gene TRBV2 combines with J gene TRBJ2-1; 12 bases map to TRBD2. The V gene end was trimmed by 6 bases and the J gene end by 0 bases; junction bases not matched to a gene: 9. Germline V lookup: CDR1 SNHLY, CDR2 FYNNEI. The CDR3 sequence is 18 residues long. Written as DNA, the CDR3 is TGTGCCAGCAGAACGACTAGCGGGGGAACCAGCTCCTACAATGAGCAGTTCTTC. It translates to CASRTTSGGTSSYNEQFF.

This CDR3 reads CASSPDRVSIQYF. The CDR3 bases are TGCGCCAGCAGCCCGGACAGGGTCAGCATTCAGTACTTC. V usage is TRBV5-1 and J usage is TRBJ2-4, with 8 positions matching TRBD1. The CDR3 has 13 amino acids. V lost 4 bases, J lost 9 bases, and 6 bases stayed unmatched. Germline CDR1 reads SGHRS; CDR2 reads YFSETQ. The variable domain in full, completed from reference TRBV5-1 and TRBJ2-4, reads KAGVTQTPRYLIKTRGQQVTLSCSPISGHRSVSWYQQTPGQGLQFLFEYFSETQRNKGNFPGRFSGRQFSNSRSEMNVSTLELGDSALYLCASSPDRVSIQYFGAGTRLSVL.

The chain joins TRBV19 to TRBJ1-5; TRBD1 matches 10 bases. The CDR3 extends over 21 amino acids. Per the germline V gene, CDR1 is LNHDA and CDR2 is SQIVND (reference sequence). V trimming: 6 bases; J trimming: 6 bases; junction bases outside the gene matches: 26. The CDR3 sequence is CASSPSGTGDYVGEKSQPQHF. CDR3 DNA: TGTGCCAGTAGCCCCTCCGGGACAGGGGACTACGTGGGTGAAAAAAGTCAGCCCCAGCATTTT.

This clone was observed a single time. The chain uses TRBV6-1 and TRBJ2-4; perhaps TRBD1 as D (5 bases). The CDR3 extends over 16 amino acids. The germline V gene encodes CDR1 MNHNS and CDR2 SASEGT. Trimming pared 2 bases from V and 0 bases from J, leaving 11 bases between. The CDR3 loop is CASSEIYQGAKNIQYF. CDR3 coding DNA: TGTGCCAGCAGTGAAATATATCAGGGAGCCAAAAACATTCAGTACTTC.

The gene calls are TRBV30 and TRBJ2-3; TRBD2 aligns across 11 bases. CDR1 and CDR2 from the germline V gene are GTSNPN and SVGIG (reference sequence). V lost 2 bases, J lost 5 bases, and 9 bases stayed unmatched. The CDR3 is 16 residues long. The CDR3 loop reads CAWSRPSGGYKDTQYF. The CDR3 DNA reads as TGTGCCTGGAGTCGACCTAGCGGGGGGTACAAAGATACGCAGTATTTT.

The J gene is TRBJ1-1, the V gene TRBV6-1, with D maybe TRBD1 (5 bases). V dropped 4 bases and J dropped 4 bases, with 13 bases sitting between them. The germline CDR1 and CDR2 sequences are MNHNS and SASEGT. The CDR3 covers 14 residues. The CDR3 reads CASSVDLGGTEAFF. The CDR3, as DNA: TGTGCCAGCAGTGTAGACTTGGGGGGCACTGAAGCTTTCTTT.

This chain links TRBV5-1 with TRBJ2-7; the match to TRBD1 covers 8 bases. In germline, CDR1 is SGHRS, CDR2 YFSETQ. CDR3 length: 15 amino acids. Trimming at V came to 0 bases and at J to 6 bases, leaving 8 bases not matched to a gene. CDR3 DNA: TGCGCCAGCAGCTTGGCTGGACGCGGACAGGGCGAGCAGTACTTC. Protein: CASSLAGRGQGEQYF.

The rearrangement uses TRBV30 and TRBJ2-3, with TRBD1 identical over 11 bases. Germline CDR1 reads GTSNPN; CDR2 reads SVGIG (reference sequence). J lost 3 bases, V lost 5 bases, and 10 bases had no gene match. The CDR3 covers 16 residues. CDR3 protein: CAWSEGDRGITDTQYF. CDR3 nucleotides: TGTGCCTGGTCTGAGGGGGACAGGGGGATAACAGATACGCAGTATTTT.

The chain carries TRBV6-5 and TRBJ2-1; D perhaps matches TRBD1 (6 bases). Germline V CDR1 and CDR2: MNHEY, SVGAGI. V was shortened by 6 bases and J by 3 bases, with 15 bases between the two germline ends. The CDR3 runs 15 residues. CDR3 nucleotides: TGTGCCAGCAGGCGAGACCGGGACAACTACAATGAGCAGTTCTTC. It translates to CASRRDRDNYNEQFF.

V and J are TRBV19 and TRBJ1-2, with TRBD1 identical over 10 bases. The length of the CDR3 is 17 residues. V trimming: 5 bases; J trimming: 8 bases; junction bases outside the gene matches: 17. Germline V gene sequence: CDR1 LNHDA, CDR2 SQIVND (reference sequence). The CDR3, as DNA: TGTGCCAGTAGTCCCCGAGGGACAGGGGCCTACGGTCGGGGCTACACCTTC. Amino acid sequence: CASSPRGTGAYGRGYTF.

The CDR3 is CASSLVTRPNTEAFF. The CDR3 region has the DNA TGTGCCAGCAGCTTAGTCACGCGGCCTAACACTGAAGCTTTCTTT. V and J are TRBV7-2 and TRBJ1-1; D remains ambiguous. The CDR3 is 15 amino acids. CDR1 is SGHTA, CDR2 FQGNSA, per germline. Trimming stripped 1 base from V and 2 bases from J, with 11 bases between.

V usage is TRBV13 and J usage is TRBJ2-5; D perhaps matches TRBD1 (6 bases). The CDR3 has 14 amino acids. Trimming removed 5 bases at V and 3 bases at J, with 13 bases between. CDR1 and CDR2 from the germline V gene are PRHDT and FYEKMQ (reference sequence). The chain's CDR3 is CASSVVTGKETQYF. In DNA, the CDR3 is TGTGCCAGCAGCGTAGTTACAGGGAAAGAGACCCAGTACTTC.